This TCR beta chain was recovered during a study of T cell responses to AZD1222 COVID-19 vaccine. Study results and limitations: Seropositive AZD1222 recipients at baseline numbered only six or seven.

TCRdb's copy holds only in-frame clones and misses some; the assay was immunoSEQ multiplex PCR. Counted here are 45,000 to 55,000 clones, approximately 80% occurring once; the ten biggest clones make up roughly 20%. The CDR3 runs to 14 residues. Germline V CDR1 and CDR2: MNHNY, SVGAGI (reference sequence). Unmatched junction bases numbered 0, after V lost 0 bases and J lost 3 bases. This clone is termed medium-sized. Its antigen is undetermined. The receptor comes from an adult in good health. This specimen consisted of peripheral blood, obtained on day 0 of MenACWY control vaccination. This rearrangement joins TRBV6-6 to TRBJ2-7, with TRBD1 matching 9 bases. The CDR3 DNA reads as TGTGCCAGCAGTTACTCGACAGGGGGCTACGAGCAGTACTTC. Its translation: CASSYSTGGYEQYF.